Following are 29 T cell receptor beta chains from one sample sequenced in a study of shared clonotypes between healthy human individuals. Generated by immunoSEQ multiplex PCR, the TCRdb table keeps only in-frame clones and is missing some. The sample has some 500,000 clones; roughly 95% are singletons. Sequencing was done on a sample of naive CD4+ T cells sorted from blood. The subset was: CD45RA+ positively selected. The receptors stem from a woman aged 25 to 39 in good health.

The chain employs TRBV11-1 and TRBJ2-7; TRBD1 matches at 8 bases. The CDR3 loop spans 14 amino acids. V shed 5 bases, J shed 1 base, and the junction held 4 bases outside the gene matches. From germline, CDR1 is SGHAT and CDR2 FQDESV (reference sequence). CDR3 nucleotide sequence: TGTGCCAGCAGCCCCACAGGGGGATCCTACGAGCAGTACTTC. This codes for CASSPTGGSYEQYF. The full variable domain, in which reference TRBV11-1 and TRBJ2-7 provide the parts outside the CDR3, is EAEVAQSPRYKITEKSQAVAFWCDPISGHATLYWYRQILGQGPELLVQFQDESVVDDSQLPKDRFSAERLKGVDSTLKIQPAELGDSAMYLCASSPTGGSYEQYFGPGTRLTVT.

The chain couples TRBV5-1 to TRBJ2-2, with D possibly being TRBD1 (6 bases). CDR3 length equals 15 residues. Germline CDR1 SGHRS, CDR2 YFSETQ. V was cut by 0 bases and J by 3 bases, with 9 bases left in between. CDR3 nucleotide sequence: TGCGCCAGCAGCTTGGCCGCAGGGGACACCGGGGAGCTGTTTTTT. It codes for CASSLAAGDTGELFF.

This clone has just one count. This sequence joins TRBV4-1 and TRBJ1-1; 9 positions agree with TRBD1. Germline V gene data show CDR1 as MGHRA and CDR2 as YSYEKL. This CDR3 contains 17 residues. The ends lost 3 bases at V and 2 bases at J; junction bases unmatched: 10. The CDR3 nucleotides read TGCGCCAGCAGCCAGGAGGACAGGGGATCAGCCAACACTGAAGCTTTCTTT. Residues: CASSQEDRGSANTEAFF.

Here the CDR3 DNA reads TGCGCCAGCAGCCTGGTTGAGACAGGGTCATTTGAAGCTTTCTTT. Translation gives CASSLVETGSFEAFF. The J gene is TRBJ1-1, the V gene TRBV5-1; the match to TRBD1 covers 7 bases. Germline-derived CDR1 and CDR2 are SGHRS and YFSETQ. The J segment lost 7 bases and the V segment lost 4 bases, leaving 13 bases of the junction unmatched. CDR3 length: 15 residues.

This chain connects TRBV6-4 to TRBJ2-7, with D possibly called TRBD1 or TRBD2 (6 bases each). Germline CDR1 is MRHNA and CDR2 is SNTAGT. V was clipped by 0 bases and J by 2 bases, with 17 bases between them. This CDR3 has 17 amino acids. CDR3 loop: CASSDSGGTSFTYEQYF. In DNA form, the CDR3 reads TGTGCCAGCAGTGACTCTGGCGGGACATCTTTCACCTACGAGCAGTACTTC.

This chain joins TRBV28 and TRBJ2-7; D not resolved. The CDR3 spans 12 residues. Germline V gives CDR1 MDHEN, CDR2 SYDVKM. Trimming stripped 3 bases from V and 2 bases from J, with 5 bases between. The DNA of the CDR3 is TGTGCCAGCAGTTTCGCGGCCTACGAGCAGTACTTC. Translated: CASSFAAYEQYF.

J is TRBJ2-7 and V is TRBV19, with D possibly matching TRBD1 (5 bases). The CDR3 is 13 residues long. V lost 5 bases, J lost 0 bases, and 8 bases lay in between. CDR1 is LNHDA and CDR2 is SQIVND in the germline V gene (reference sequence). The CDR3 DNA follows: TGTGCCAGTAGTGCAGGGATCTCCTACGAGCAGTACTTC. It encodes CASSAGISYEQYF.

The chain links TRBV19 to TRBJ1-3; D uncertain. Germline V CDR1 and CDR2: LNHDA, SQIVND (reference sequence). Trimming shortened V by 4 bases and J by 1 base, and 17 bases separated the two germline ends. The CDR3 spans 17 residues. The CDR3 nucleotides are TGTGCCAGTAGTAATCGCGGCAGCTCCAAATCTGGAAACACCATATATTTT. Protein sequence: CASSNRGSSKSGNTIYF.

As regards this clone: Other DNA sequences in the same sample also yield this CDR3. V usage is TRBV5-4 and J usage is TRBJ1-2, with a tentative D call TRBD1 (5 bases). The CDR3 sequence is 13 residues long. Looked up from germline, CDR1 is SGHNT and CDR2 is YYREEE (reference sequence). The ends were cut back, 0 bases at V and 6 bases at J, with 9 bases in the middle. The CDR3 bases are TGTGCCAGCAGCTTGGCGGGGCAGGATGGCTACACCTTC. This encodes CASSLAGQDGYTF.

Concerning this clone: The sample holds other DNA sequences that translate to the same CDR3. The gene calls are TRBV7-9 and TRBJ2-7, with D unclear. The CDR3 has 11 amino acids. Germline-derived CDR1 and CDR2 are SEHNR and FQNEAQ (reference sequence). The ends were cut back, 2 bases at V and 6 bases at J, with 5 bases in the middle. The CDR3: CASSLRSEQYF. In DNA form, the CDR3 reads TGTGCCAGCAGCTTACGTAGCGAGCAGTACTTC.

The chain recombines TRBV28 with TRBJ2-1, with TRBD2 identical over 9 bases. Losses at the gene ends were 3 bases for V and 3 bases for J; bases not matched to a gene: 6. The CDR3 runs to 16 residues. Germline lookup yields CDR1 MDHEN and CDR2 SYDVKM. In nucleotides, the CDR3 is TGTGCCAGCAGTTTGTCCGCGGGAGGGATCTACAATGAGCAGTTCTTC. This sequence encodes CASSLSAGGIYNEQFF. Looking up the rest from reference TRBV28 and TRBJ2-1 gives the full variable domain: DVKVTQSSRYLVKRTGEKVFLECVQDMDHENMFWYRQDPGLGLRLIYFSYDVKMKEKGDIPEGYSVSREKKERFSLILESASTNQTSMYLCASSLSAGGIYNEQFFGPGTRLTVL.

The chain uses TRBV5-1 and TRBJ2-6; possibly TRBD1 or TRBD2 for D (5 bases each). Germline V gene data show CDR1 as SGHRS and CDR2 as YFSETQ. With 4 bases removed from V and 2 bases from J, the gap between germline ends came to 13 bases. There are 16 residues in the CDR3. The CDR3 loop reads CASSPAWGTGANVLTF. CDR3 bases: TGCGCCAGCAGCCCGGCGTGGGGGACTGGGGCCAACGTCCTGACTTTC.

The chain joins TRBV19 to TRBJ1-5; no clear D gene. V lost 4 bases to trimming and J lost 0 bases, with 13 bases between them. Germline V gene sequence: CDR1 LNHDA, CDR2 SQIVND (reference sequence). This CDR3 contains 16 residues. In DNA, the CDR3 is TGTGCCAGTAGTAGGGCCGGGCCGTATAGCAATCAGCCCCAGCATTTT. Its translation: CASSRAGPYSNQPQHF. Full variable domain (missing parts from reference TRBV19 and TRBJ1-5): DGGITQSPKYLFRKEGQNVTLSCEQNLNHDAMYWYRQDPGQGLRLIYYSQIVNDFQKGDIAEGYSVSREKKESFPLTVTSAQKNPTAFYLCASSRAGPYSNQPQHFGDGTRLSIL.

The genes are TRBV28 and TRBJ2-7; 8 nucleotides align to TRBD2. CDR3 size: 15 residues. With V trimmed by 7 bases and J by 0 bases, 8 bases remained unmatched. Germline CDR1 reads MDHEN; CDR2 reads SYDVKM. CDR3 in amino acids: CASIQGGLASYEQYF. Here the CDR3 DNA reads TGTGCCAGCATCCAGGGAGGACTAGCCTCCTACGAGCAGTACTTC.

The chain carries TRBV10-3 and TRBJ2-1, with 8 positions matching TRBD1. CDR1 ENHRY and CDR2 SYGVKD come from the germline V gene. There are 15 residues in the CDR3. After removal of 6 bases from V and 4 bases from J, the junction contained 8 bases not matched to a gene. The CDR3 coding sequence is TGTGCCATCAGAAGTGACAGGGGTATTTACAATGAGCAGTTCTTC. This translates into CAIRSDRGIYNEQFF.

V and J are TRBV4-1 and TRBJ2-7; TRBD2 matches at 15 bases. With V trimmed by 0 bases and J by 4 bases, 10 bases remained unmatched. Germline values: CDR1 MGHRA, CDR2 YSYEKL. The CDR3 contains 19 residues. The CDR3 region is CASSQELGLAGGPSYEQYF. In DNA form, the CDR3 reads TGCGCCAGCAGCCAAGAATTGGGACTAGCGGGGGGCCCCTCGTACGAGCAGTACTTC.

A note on this clone: The junction and the germline gene differ at one end; a read error may be behind it. The chain has TRBV18 and TRBJ1-2; no firm D call. The CDR3 runs to 14 residues. The germline CDR1 and CDR2 sequences are KGHSH and LQKENI. The CDR3 protein is CASSPAGLDYGCTF. CDR3 in DNA: TGTGCCAGCTCACCCGCGGGGTTGGACTATGGCTGCACCTTC.

The chain recombines TRBV19 with TRBJ1-3; the D is unclear. Germline loops: CDR1 LNHDA, CDR2 SQIVND (reference sequence). The CDR3 is 12 amino acids. V was clipped by 6 bases and J by 6 bases, with 9 bases between them. CDR3 protein: CASSPDQNTIYF. The CDR3 DNA reads as TGTGCCAGTAGCCCGGACCAAAACACCATATATTTT.

J is TRBJ2-7 and V is TRBV23-1, with D maybe TRBD1 (5 bases). TRBV23-1 counts as an open reading frame of uncertain function. The CDR3 has 12 amino acids. V lost 4 bases and J lost 3, with 7 bases in between. The CDR3 DNA reads as TGCGCCAGCAGTCGTGACAGCTACGAGCAGTACTTC. Protein: CASSRDSYEQYF.

CDR3 in amino acids: CASSLWTSGQIGDIQYF. CDR3 bases: TGCGCCAGCAGCTTGTGGACTAGCGGGCAGATAGGGGACATTCAGTACTTC. The chain joins TRBV5-1 to TRBJ2-4, with 11 bases that match TRBD2. CDR3 length: 17 residues. V gave up 1 base and J gave up 8 bases; unmatched junction bases: 11. Germline lookup yields CDR1 SGHRS and CDR2 YFSETQ. Full variable domain (missing parts from reference TRBV5-1 and TRBJ2-4): KAGVTQTPRYLIKTRGQQVTLSCSPISGHRSVSWYQQTPGQGLQFLFEYFSETQRNKGNFPGRFSGRQFSNSRSEMNVSTLELGDSALYLCASSLWTSGQIGDIQYFGAGTRLSVL.

The chain has TRBV28 and TRBJ2-7; 11 positions agree with TRBD1. The CDR3 has 13 residues. Germline CDR1 MDHEN, CDR2 SYDVKM. The J segment lost 5 bases and the V segment lost 4 bases, leaving 1 base of the junction unmatched. The CDR3 is CASSSGQGDEQYF. CDR3 bases: TGTGCCAGCAGTTCGGGACAGGGGGACGAGCAGTACTTC.

V gene TRBV19 combines with J gene TRBJ2-1; the match to TRBD2 covers 9 bases. After removal of 1 base from V and 3 bases from J, the junction contained 4 bases not matched to a gene. The CDR3 has 16 residues. Germline values: CDR1 LNHDA, CDR2 SQIVND (reference sequence). The CDR3 bases are TGTGCCAGTAGTATAGCTGGTAGCGGGGGCTACAATGAGCAGTTCTTC. It is translated as CASSIAGSGGYNEQFF.

The chain recombines TRBV11-2 with TRBJ1-6; D possibly corresponds to TRBD1 (6 bases). This CDR3 contains 15 residues. Between the trimmed V and J ends, which lost 6 bases and 9 bases, there was a span of 18 bases. CDR1 is SGHAT and CDR2 is FQNNGV in the germline V gene. The CDR3 bases are TGTGCCAGCAGGCAGATTCAGGGGCTGGGTTCACCCCTCCACTTT. This translates into CASRQIQGLGSPLHF.

DNA of the CDR3: TGTGCCAGCAGTGAAGGGGGGGCAGGGAAATCCTACGAGCAGTACTTC. It specifies CASSEGGAGKSYEQYF. This chain uses TRBV2 with TRBJ2-7, with D perhaps assigned TRBD1 or TRBD2 (6 bases each). This CDR3 spans 16 amino acids. Between the trimmed V and J ends, which lost 1 base and 1 base, there was a span of 14 bases. Germline CDR1 is SNHLY and CDR2 is FYNNEI.

This chain connects TRBV28 to TRBJ2-3; TRBD1 matches 7 bases. The germline V gene has CDR1 MDHEN and CDR2 SYDVKM. V shed 4 bases, J shed 2 bases, and the junction held 12 bases outside the gene matches. The CDR3 covers 17 residues. DNA of the CDR3: TGTGCCAGCAGTTCCTACCGTCGGGGACAGTACACAGATACGCAGTATTTT. Translated: CASSSYRRGQYTDTQYF.

The genes are TRBV6-1 and TRBJ2-3; D is uncertain. The germline V gene has CDR1 MNHNS and CDR2 SASEGT. The CDR3 contains 15 residues. V was shortened by 6 bases and J by 2 bases, with 15 bases between the two germline ends. The DNA of the CDR3 is TGTGCCAGCAGCCGAGACCTACCTAACACAGATACGCAGTATTTT. Its protein product is CASSRDLPNTDTQYF.

The rearrangement links TRBV18 to TRBJ2-5, with 8 bases identical to TRBD1. V dropped 6 bases and J dropped 5; count of bases not matched to a gene: 14. CDR1 is KGHSH and CDR2 is LQKENI in the germline V gene. This CDR3 contains 16 residues. The CDR3 reads CASSPNRGRRGETQYF. The CDR3 DNA is TGTGCCAGCTCCCCCAACAGGGGGAGGAGAGGGGAGACCCAGTACTTC.

The chain recombines TRBV6-6 with TRBJ1-5; D perhaps matches TRBD1 (5 bases). Deletions cut 4 bases from V and 11 bases from J, with 21 bases between. There are 15 residues in the CDR3. CDR1 and CDR2 (germline): MNHNY, SVGAGI (reference sequence). The CDR3 loop reads CASSSLTEGPAAQHF. The CDR3 region has the DNA TGTGCCAGCAGTTCCCTAACAGAGGGGCCTGCGGCCCAGCATTTT.

This chain connects TRBV30 to TRBJ1-1; possible D gene TRBD1, 5 bases. Trimming removed 3 bases from V and 0 bases from J, with 11 bases in between. Per germline, CDR1 GTSNPN and CDR2 SVGIG (reference sequence). The CDR3 has 14 amino acids. The CDR3 nucleotides are TGTGCCTGGAGATGGGGGGAGATGAACACTGAAGCTTTCTTT. Its protein is CAWRWGEMNTEAFF.